The 15 T cell receptor beta chains below were found in one sample sequenced in a study of blood T cell repertoires in COVID-19. Repertoires were generated with immunoSEQ multiplex PCR, while TCRdb's copy carries only in-frame clones and drops some. Of around 310,000 clones in the sample, approximately 90% were seen once. The sample consisted of PBMCs or T cells enriched from blood (not recorded which). The origin of the receptors is a woman aged 40-49 years who had recovered from COVID-19.

V usage is TRBV30 and J usage is TRBJ1-5; D remains unclear. Trimming removed 2 bases at V and 5 bases at J, with 10 bases between. CDR3 length: 13 residues. Germline lookup yields CDR1 GTSNPN and CDR2 SVGIG (reference sequence). CDR3 sequence reads: CAWSRHADQPQHF. The CDR3 DNA follows: TGTGCCTGGAGTAGACATGCCGATCAGCCCCAGCATTTT. Based on the CDR3 plus reference TRBV30 and TRBJ1-5, the full variable domain is SQTIHQWPATLVQPVGSPLSLECTVEGTSNPNLYWYRQAAGRGLQLLFYSVGIGQISSEVPQNLSASRPQDRQFILSSKKLLLSDSGFYLCAWSRHADQPQHFGDGTRLSIL.

V is TRBV11-2 and J is TRBJ2-1; TRBD1 is a possible D gene (7 bases). V was shortened by 7 bases and J by 4 bases, with 17 bases between the two germline ends. CDR1 and CDR2 (germline): SGHAT, FQNNGV. The CDR3 is made up of 15 amino acids. The DNA of the CDR3 is TGTGCCAGCATCACCGGGACAGCGGGTTACAATGAGCAGTTCTTC. This sequence encodes CASITGTAGYNEQFF.

Concerning this clone: Different DNA sequences within this sample yield the same CDR3. This chain joins TRBV7-2 and TRBJ2-7; 7 nucleotides line up with TRBD2. Looked up from germline, CDR1 is SGHTA and CDR2 is FQGNSA. Trimming at V came to 5 bases and at J to 4 bases, leaving 8 bases not matched to a gene. This CDR3 has 14 residues. As DNA, the CDR3 is TGTGCCAGCAGCCTTGGGAGGGGAGGATACGAGCAGTACTTC. Translated: CASSLGRGGYEQYF.

The rearrangement joins TRBV7-2 to TRBJ2-2; D is possibly TRBD2 (5 bases). V dropped 0 bases and J dropped 6 bases, with 11 bases sitting between them. The CDR3 consists of 15 residues. CDR1 and CDR2 (germline): SGHTA, FQGNSA. CDR3 DNA: TGTGCCAGCAGCTTAGCGGGAGACTATGCCGGGGAGCTGTTTTTT. Translating it yields CASSLAGDYAGELFF.

The rearrangement uses TRBV12-3 or TRBV12-4 and TRBJ2-5, with D unclear. This CDR3 region has 12 residues. V was pared by 1 base and J by 5 bases, with 5 bases between. Here the CDR3 reads CASSLDSETQYF. The CDR3, as DNA: TGTGCCAGCAGTTTAGATTCTGAGACCCAGTACTTC.

V and J are TRBV7-2 and TRBJ2-3; 11 bases map to TRBD2. The CDR3 length is 15 residues. CDR1 SGHTA and CDR2 FQGNSA come from the germline V gene. Trimming removed 4 bases from V and 4 bases from J; junction bases left unmatched: 4. The CDR3 reads CASSSTSGGADTQYF. The CDR3 nucleotides read TGTGCCAGCAGCTCCACTAGCGGGGGAGCAGATACGCAGTATTTT.

The V gene is TRBV9, the J gene TRBJ1-1; 8 bases agree with TRBD1. Germline CDR1 SGDLS, CDR2 YYNGEE. The CDR3 has 14 residues. V was clipped by 7 bases and J by 1 base; unmatched bases: 6. This chain's CDR3 is CASSFTGGNTEAFF. DNA for the CDR3: TGTGCCAGCTCGTTCACAGGGGGGAACACTGAAGCTTTCTTT.

In this sample, this clone turned up a few times. The chain couples TRBV28 to TRBJ1-5; D gene ambiguous. There are 13 residues in the CDR3. Trimming took off 7 bases at V and 6 bases at J, with 13 bases between the two ends. The germline V gene encodes CDR1 MDHEN and CDR2 SYDVKM. CDR3 sequence (DNA): TGTGCCAGCATCAATGACATACGTCAGCCCCAGCATTTT. Protein: CASINDIRQPQHF.

Comments on this clone: At the DNA level, this CDR3 is encoded by other sequences in the same sample as well. V usage is TRBV6-6 and J usage is TRBJ1-6, with TRBD1 matching 8 bases. Losses at the gene ends were 5 bases for V and 6 bases for J; bases not matched to a gene: 3. The CDR3 length is 14 residues. Per germline, CDR1 MNHNY and CDR2 SVGAGI (reference sequence). The CDR3, as DNA: TGTGCCAGCAGTCTCGACAGGGGTAATTCACCCCTCCACTTT. Translated, it gives CASSLDRGNSPLHF.

The CDR3 reads CASSQTGVEVYGYTF. The CDR3, as DNA: TGTGCCAGCAGCCAGACAGGCGTCGAAGTCTATGGCTACACCTTC. The V call is TRBV4-2, the J call TRBJ1-2; D perhaps matches TRBD1 (6 bases). Deletions cut 3 bases from V and 4 bases from J, with 15 bases between. Looked up from germline, CDR1 is LGHNA and CDR2 is YNFKEQ. The CDR3 is made up of 15 amino acids.

The V gene is TRBV7-4, the J gene TRBJ2-1; 8 bases are a match to TRBD1. This CDR3 spans 19 amino acids. Per germline, CDR1 SGHVT and CDR2 SQSDAQ. Trimming at V came to 2 bases and at J to 5 bases, leaving 17 bases not matched to a gene. DNA of the CDR3: TGTGCCAGCAGCTTAAAACCCCGACACGCAGGGGGCTTTCACAATGAGCAGTTCTTC. It codes for CASSLKPRHAGGFHNEQFF.

The gene calls are TRBV29-1 and TRBJ1-2; 7 bases match TRBD1. The CDR3 is 12 residues long. Germline CDR1 SQVTM, CDR2 ANQGSEA. V shed 2 bases, J shed 5 bases, and the junction held 2 bases outside the gene matches. CDR3 bases: TGCAGCGTTGAAACAGGGGAGTATGGCTACACCTTC. As protein: CSVETGEYGYTF.

The rearrangement uses TRBV2 and TRBJ1-2; D is uncertain. Germline CDR1 reads SNHLY; CDR2 reads FYNNEI. Trimming took 2 bases from V and 5 from J, leaving 9 bases between them. The CDR3 is made up of 13 amino acids. The CDR3 DNA reads as TGTGCCAGCAGTGAACTCTCGGGGTATGGCTACACCTTC. Translation gives CASSELSGYGYTF.

The chain employs TRBV28 and TRBJ1-5, with 7 bases matching TRBD1. V was clipped by 5 bases and J by 2 bases; unmatched bases: 12. This CDR3 contains 17 residues. Germline V gene lookup returns CDR1 MDHEN and CDR2 SYDVKM. The CDR3 bases are TGTGCCAGCAGTCCTTCGACAGGGAGTCGGGGCAATCAGCCCCAGCATTTT. Protein sequence: CASSPSTGSRGNQPQHF.

This clone was counted between two and nine times. V usage is TRBV24-1 and J usage is TRBJ2-2, with D perhaps matching TRBD1 (6 bases). The germline gives CDR1 KGHDR, CDR2 SFDVKD. The length of the CDR3 is 16 residues. Trimming took 4 bases from V and 2 from J, leaving 13 bases between them. For the CDR3, the DNA is TGTGCCACCAGTGACCGGGACATGGCAAACACCGGGGAGCTGTTTTTT. Protein sequence: CATSDRDMANTGELFF.